This T cell receptor (beta chain) comes out of a study of shared clonotypes between healthy human individuals. Replicate sorted-subset PCRs were loaded with 150 to 200 ng DNA, approximately 31,000 T cell genomes. Measured with immunoSEQ multiplex PCR; TCRdb has only the in-frame clones, and not every one. The sample contains roughly 2.1 million clones, about 92% of which appear only once. Concerning this clone: As yet, its antigen is unknown.

Whole-study results and caveats: Compared with clonotypes that all four donors shared, non-shared clonotypes had lower generation probabilities. It was expected that sequencing depth would affect clonotype sharing among donors.

In the naive CD8 group, cells lacked CD45RO and were positively selected for CCR7, so terminally differentiated effector memory CD45RA+ cells were left out. The CDR3 totals 15 residues. Per germline, CDR1 LNHDA and CDR2 SQIVND (reference sequence). V lost 3 bases to trimming and J lost 2 bases, with 13 bases between them. Sequencing was carried out using naive CD8+ T cells from PBMCs. The V gene is TRBV19, the J gene TRBJ1-2, with D maybe TRBD1 (6 bases). This clonotype was obtained from a man aged 18 to 35 in good health. Some clones in this sample may be carry-over from other donors' samples. CDR3 coding DNA: TGTGCCAGTAGTATTTCAGGGGAGTTAAACTATGGCTACACCTTC. Protein: CASSISGELNYGYTF.